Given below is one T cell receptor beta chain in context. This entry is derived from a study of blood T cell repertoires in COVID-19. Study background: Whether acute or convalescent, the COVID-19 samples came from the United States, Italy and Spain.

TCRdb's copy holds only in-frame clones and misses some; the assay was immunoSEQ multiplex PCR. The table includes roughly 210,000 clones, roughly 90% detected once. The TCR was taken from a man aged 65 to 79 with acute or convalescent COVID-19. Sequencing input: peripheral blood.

Written as DNA, the CDR3 is TGTGCCAGCAGCTTAAGACTAGCGGGAGAAGATACGCAGTATTTT. Amino acids: CASSLRLAGEDTQYF. J is TRBJ2-3 and V is TRBV7-3; 12 nucleotides match TRBD2. V was clipped by 1 base and J by 5 bases; unmatched bases: 1. Germline V gene sequence: CDR1 SGHTA, CDR2 FQGTGA. The CDR3 length is 15 residues. The entire variable domain, with the rest obtained from reference TRBV7-3 and TRBJ2-3, is as follows: GAGVSQTPSNKVTEKGKYVELRCDPISGHTALYWYRQSLGQGPEFLIYFQGTGAADDSGLPNDRFFAVRPEGSVSTLKIQRTERGDSAVYLCASSLRLAGEDTQYFGPGTRLTVL.